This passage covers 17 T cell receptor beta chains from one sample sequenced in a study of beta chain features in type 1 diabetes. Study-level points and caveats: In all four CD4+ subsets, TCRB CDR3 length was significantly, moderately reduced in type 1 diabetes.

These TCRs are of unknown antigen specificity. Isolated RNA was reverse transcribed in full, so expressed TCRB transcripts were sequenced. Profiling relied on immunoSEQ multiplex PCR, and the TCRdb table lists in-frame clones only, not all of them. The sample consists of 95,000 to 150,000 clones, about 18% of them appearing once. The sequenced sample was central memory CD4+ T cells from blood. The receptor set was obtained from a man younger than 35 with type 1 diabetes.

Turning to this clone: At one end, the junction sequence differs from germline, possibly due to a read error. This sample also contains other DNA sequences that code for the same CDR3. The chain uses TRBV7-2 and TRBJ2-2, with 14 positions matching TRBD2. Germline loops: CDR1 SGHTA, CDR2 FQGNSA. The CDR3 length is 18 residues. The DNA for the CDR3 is TGCGCCAGCAGCCGACTGCGACTAGCGGGAGGGTCCACCGGGGAGCTGTTTTTT. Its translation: CASSRLRLAGGSTGELFF.

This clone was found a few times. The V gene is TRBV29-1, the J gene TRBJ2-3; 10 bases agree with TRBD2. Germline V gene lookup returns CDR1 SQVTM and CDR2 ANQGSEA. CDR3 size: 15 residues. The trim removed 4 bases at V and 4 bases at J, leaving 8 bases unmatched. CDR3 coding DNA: TGCAGCGTTGTAGTGAGCGGGGGGGCGGCAGATACGCAGTATTTT. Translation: CSVVVSGGAADTQYF.

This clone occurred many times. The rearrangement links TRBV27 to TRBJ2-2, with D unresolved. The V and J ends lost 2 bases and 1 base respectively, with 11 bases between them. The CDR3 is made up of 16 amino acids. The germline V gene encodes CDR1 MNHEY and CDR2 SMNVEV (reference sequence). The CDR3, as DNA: TGTGCCAGCAGTTTAGACTGGGCTGGGAACACCGGGGAGCTGTTTTTT. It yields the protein CASSLDWAGNTGELFF.

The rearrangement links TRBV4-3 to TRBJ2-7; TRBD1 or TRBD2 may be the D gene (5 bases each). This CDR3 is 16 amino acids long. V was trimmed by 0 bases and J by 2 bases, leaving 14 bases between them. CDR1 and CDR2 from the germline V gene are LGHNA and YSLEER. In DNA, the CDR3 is TGCGCCAGCAGCCAAGAGGTCGGGACGGTAGCCTACGAGCAGTACTTC. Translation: CASSQEVGTVAYEQYF.

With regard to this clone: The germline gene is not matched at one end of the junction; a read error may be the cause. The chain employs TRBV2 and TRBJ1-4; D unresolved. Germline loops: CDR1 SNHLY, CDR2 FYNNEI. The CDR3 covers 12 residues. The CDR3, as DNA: TGTGCCAGCAGTGTACAAGAGGACCCTTTGGGATTT. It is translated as CASSVQEDPLGF.

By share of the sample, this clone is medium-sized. CDR3 in DNA: TGTGCCAGCAGCTTCCCAGGGAAGGCCGGGGAGCTGTTTTTT. It codes for CASSFPGKAGELFF. The chain carries TRBV7-9 and TRBJ2-2; tentatively, D is TRBD1 (5 bases). Trimming left V 3 bases short and J 6 bases short, with 11 bases between. The CDR3 length is 14 residues. Per the germline V gene, CDR1 is SEHNR and CDR2 is FQNEAQ (reference sequence).

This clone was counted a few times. The CDR3 here is CASSPKRTGDNEKLFF. In DNA, the CDR3 is TGTGCCAGCTCACCCAAGCGGACAGGGGATAATGAAAAACTGTTTTTT. J is TRBJ1-4 and V is TRBV18, with TRBD1 matching 9 bases. In germline, CDR1 is KGHSH, CDR2 LQKENI. The CDR3 sequence is 16 residues long. J lost 4 bases, V lost 3 bases, and 6 bases had no gene match.

CDR3 protein: CASRQGLGEQYF. CDR3 sequence (DNA): TGTGCCAGCAGACAGGGTCTGGGCGAGCAGTACTTC. This sequence joins TRBV2 and TRBJ2-7, with D maybe TRBD1 (6 bases). The germline V and J ends were trimmed by 6 bases and 6 bases, with 12 bases remaining between them. The CDR3 runs 12 residues. Germline assignment: CDR1 SNHLY and CDR2 FYNNEI. The variable domain in full, completed from reference TRBV2 and TRBJ2-7, reads EPEVTQTPSHQVTQMGQEVILRCVPISNHLYFYWYRQILGQKVEFLVSFYNNEISEKSEIFDDQFSVERPDGSNFTLKIRSTKLEDSAMYFCASRQGLGEQYFGPGTRLTVT.

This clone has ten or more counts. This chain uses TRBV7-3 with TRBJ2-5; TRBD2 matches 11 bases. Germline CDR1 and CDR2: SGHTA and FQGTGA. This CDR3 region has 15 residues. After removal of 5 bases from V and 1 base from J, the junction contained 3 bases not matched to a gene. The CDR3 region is CASSRGTSGQETQYF. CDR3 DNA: TGTGCCAGCAGCCGAGGGACTAGCGGCCAAGAGACCCAGTACTTC.

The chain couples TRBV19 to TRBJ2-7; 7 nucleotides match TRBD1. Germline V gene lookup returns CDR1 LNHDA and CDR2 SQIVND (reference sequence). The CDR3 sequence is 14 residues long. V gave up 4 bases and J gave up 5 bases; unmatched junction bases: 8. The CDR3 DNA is TGTGCCAGTAGTAAGGGGACAGTCTGGAACGAGCAGTACTTC. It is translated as CASSKGTVWNEQYF.

In DNA, the CDR3 is TGTGCCAGCAGTCAATCTCAACAGGGGAACACTGAAGCTTTCTTT. Translating gives CASSQSQQGNTEAFF. The chain recombines TRBV6-6 with TRBJ1-1, with D tentatively TRBD1 (6 bases). Germline V gene lookup returns CDR1 MNHNY and CDR2 SVGAGI (reference sequence). Trimming took off 5 bases at V and 1 base at J, with 14 bases between the two ends. There are 15 residues in the CDR3.

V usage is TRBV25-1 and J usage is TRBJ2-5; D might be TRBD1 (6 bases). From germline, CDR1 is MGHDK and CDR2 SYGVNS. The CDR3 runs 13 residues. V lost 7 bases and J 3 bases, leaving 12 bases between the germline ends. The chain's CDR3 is CASTQGIKETQYF. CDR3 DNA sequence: TGTGCCAGCACCCAGGGGATAAAAGAGACCCAGTACTTC. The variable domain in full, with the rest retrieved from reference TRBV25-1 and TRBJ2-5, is EADIYQTPRYLVIGTGKKITLECSQTMGHDKMYWYQQDPGMELHLIHYSYGVNSTEKGDLSSESTVSRIRTEHFPLTLESARPSHTSQYLCASTQGIKETQYFGPGTRLLVL.

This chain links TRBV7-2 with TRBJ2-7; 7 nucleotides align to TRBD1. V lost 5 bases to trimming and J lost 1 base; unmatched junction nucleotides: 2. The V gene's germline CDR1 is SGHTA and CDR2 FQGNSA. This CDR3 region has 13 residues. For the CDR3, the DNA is TGTGCCAGCAGCAAGGACAGGTCCTACGAGCAGTACTTC. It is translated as CASSKDRSYEQYF.

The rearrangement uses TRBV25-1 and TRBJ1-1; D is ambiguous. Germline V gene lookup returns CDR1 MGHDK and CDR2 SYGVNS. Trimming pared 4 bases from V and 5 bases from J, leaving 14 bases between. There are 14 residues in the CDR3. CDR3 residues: CASSVRWAPTEAFF. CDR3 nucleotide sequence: TGTGCCAGCAGTGTAAGGTGGGCCCCGACTGAAGCTTTCTTT.

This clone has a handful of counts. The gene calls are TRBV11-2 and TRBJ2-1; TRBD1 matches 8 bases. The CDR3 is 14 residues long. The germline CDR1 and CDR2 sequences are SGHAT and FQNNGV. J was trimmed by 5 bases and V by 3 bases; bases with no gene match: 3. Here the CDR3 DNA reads TGTGCCAGCAGCTTGGGACAGGCGAACAATGAGCAGTTCTTC. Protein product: CASSLGQANNEQFF.

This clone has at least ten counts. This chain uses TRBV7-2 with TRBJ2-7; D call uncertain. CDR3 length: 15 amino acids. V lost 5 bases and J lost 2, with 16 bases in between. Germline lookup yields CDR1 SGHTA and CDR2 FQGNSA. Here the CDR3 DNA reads TGTGCCAGCAGCCCCCGGGCCGCCTCAACCTACGAGCAGTACTTC. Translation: CASSPRAASTYEQYF.

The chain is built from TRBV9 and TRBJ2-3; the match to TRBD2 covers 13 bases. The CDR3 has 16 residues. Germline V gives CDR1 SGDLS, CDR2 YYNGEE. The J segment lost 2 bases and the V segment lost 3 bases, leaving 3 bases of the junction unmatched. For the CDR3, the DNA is TGTGCCAGCAGCGCGGGACTAGCGGGAAACACAGATACGCAGTATTTT. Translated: CASSAGLAGNTDTQYF.